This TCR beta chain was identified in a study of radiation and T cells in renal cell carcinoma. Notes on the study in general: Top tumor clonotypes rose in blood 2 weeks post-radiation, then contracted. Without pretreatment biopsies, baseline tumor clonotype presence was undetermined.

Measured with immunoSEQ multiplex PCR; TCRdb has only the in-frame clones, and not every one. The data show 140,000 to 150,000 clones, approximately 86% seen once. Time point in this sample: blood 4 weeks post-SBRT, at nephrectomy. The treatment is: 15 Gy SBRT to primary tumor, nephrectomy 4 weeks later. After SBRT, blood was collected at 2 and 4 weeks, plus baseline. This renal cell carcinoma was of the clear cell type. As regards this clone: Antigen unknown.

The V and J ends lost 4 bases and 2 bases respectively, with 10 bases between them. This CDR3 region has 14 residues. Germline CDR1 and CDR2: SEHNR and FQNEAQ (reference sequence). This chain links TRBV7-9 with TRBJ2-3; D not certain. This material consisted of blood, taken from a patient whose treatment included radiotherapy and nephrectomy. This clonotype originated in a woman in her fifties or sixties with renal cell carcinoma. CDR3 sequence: CASSSYTVTDTQYF. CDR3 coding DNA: TGTGCCAGCAGCTCGTACACAGTCACAGATACGCAGTATTTT.